The clone carrying this T cell receptor beta chain was seen more than once but under ten times. This sample stems from a study of blood T cell repertoires in COVID-19. Study background: Samples came from the United States, Italy and Spain, spanning acute and convalescent COVID-19. Sources were T cells, B-cell-depleted T cells, or PBMCs; the material itself was cDNA or gDNA.

Authors' processing steps: Amplification of reference gene primers was used by the study to estimate nucleated cell counts. TCRdb's copy holds only in-frame clones and misses some; the assay was immunoSEQ multiplex PCR. The V and J calls and clone size are taken from that table; D and trimming were inferred from the DNA. The data contain more than 10,000 clones, around 72% of them singletons. The germline V gene encodes CDR1 MNHEY and CDR2 SMNVEV (reference sequence). V lost 5 bases and J lost 4; bases outside the gene matches: 10. The length of the CDR3 is 15 residues. This TCR was sampled from a human donor in a cohort sampled during active COVID-19. Source material: peripheral blood. The J gene is TRBJ2-7, the V gene TRBV27, with 8 bases aligning to TRBD1. The CDR3 DNA reads TGTGCCAGCAGTCGAAAAGGACAGGGTGGTTACGAGCAGTACTTC. Translated, it gives CASSRKGQGGYEQYF.